Listed below are T cell receptor beta chains from one sample, sequenced in a study of cytomegalovirus exposure and HLA in healthy donors. Sequencing used immunoSEQ multiplex PCR; TCRdb keeps in-frame clones, though not all of them. Seen here are about 190,000 clones, under 80% observed once, and the top ten hold about 4.8%. The sample was PBMCs. The receptors were sampled from a man aged 25 to 40 in good health and CMV-seropositive. Both conserved end residues are part of each CDR3. Each record gives: J gene, D gene, V gene, clone size, CDR3 DNA, CDR3 protein. A D gene is named only where the DNA matches it firmly. Rows give clone size only sometimes, using once, few, many, or a class for an expanded clone.

TRBJ2-2 | TRBD1 | TRBV23-1 | - | TGCGCCAGCAGTCAGACAGGGGGCGGCACCGGGGAGCTGTTTTTT | CASSQTGGGTGELFF
TRBJ2-1 | - | TRBV7-2 | - | TGTGCCAGCAGCTATTCGGGCTTCCTGGGGCCCAATGAGCAGTTCTTC | CASSYSGFLGPNEQFF
TRBJ1-2 | TRBD1 | TRBV15 | - | TGTGCCACCAGCGGGTTTGGAGAGGGGGCCAGGGGTGGCTACACCTTC | CATSGFGEGARGGYTF
TRBJ2-5 | - | TRBV5-1 | few | TGCGCCAGCAGCTTGCTGGGCCTTCCCCAAGAGACCCAGTACTTC | CASSLLGLPQETQYF
TRBJ1-2 | TRBD1 | TRBV6-5 | few | TGTGCCAGCACCCCGGGACAGGGGGCGCGTGGCTACACCTTC | CASTPGQGARGYTF
TRBJ2-5 | - | TRBV7-2 | - | TGTGCCAGCAGCTCACTCCACAGGGCCTTTGGGGAGACCCAGTACTTC | CASSSLHRAFGETQYF
TRBJ1-3 | - | TRBV10-1 | - | TGCGCCAGCAGTGAGGCCCCCCAGGGAAGCCGACCTGGAAACACCATATATTTT | CASSEAPQGSRPGNTIYF
TRBJ1-2 | - | TRBV13 | - | TGTGCCAGCAGCTTAGGGCCCGGGGGTGGCGGCTACACCTTC | CASSLGPGGGGYTF
TRBJ2-7 | TRBD1 | TRBV5-1 | - | TGCGCCAGCCGGGACAGGGACGTTGGCGAGCAGTACTTC | CASRDRDVGEQYF
TRBJ2-1 | TRBD1 | TRBV9 | - | TGTGCCAGCAGCGCCACAGGGGGCTCCTACAATGAGCAGTTCTTC | CASSATGGSYNEQFF
TRBJ2-5 | TRBD2 | TRBV27 | - | TGTGCTTCGTCCCCGGGACTACAAGAGACCCAGTACTTC | CASSPGLQETQYF
TRBJ2-2 | - | TRBV19 | - | TGTGCCAGTAGTATACCCCGATATAGCGGGAACACCGGGGAGCTGTTTTTT | CASSIPRYSGNTGELFF
TRBJ1-1 | TRBD1 | TRBV9 | - | TGTGCCAGCACAGGGGGATTGAACACTGAAGCTTTCTTT | CASTGGLNTEAFF
TRBJ2-5 | TRBD2 | TRBV6-6 | - | TGTGCCAGCAGTTATACTAGCGGGAACCAAGAGACCCAGTACTTC | CASSYTSGNQETQYF
TRBJ2-4 | - | TRBV7-2 | - | TGTGCCAGCAGCCTTACTAGCAGGCAAAACATTCAGTACTTC | CASSLTSRQNIQYF
TRBJ1-1 | - | TRBV6-5 | - | TGTGCCAGCAGTTACGGCGCAGGGAAGACTGAAGCTTTCTTT | CASSYGAGKTEAFF
TRBJ2-3 | TRBD2 | TRBV18 | - | TGTGCCAGCTCACCACCGACTAGCGGGACAGATACGCAGTATTTT | CASSPPTSGTDTQYF
TRBJ2-7 | TRBD1 | TRBV5-4 | - | TGTGCCAGCAGAGGGGGGGGGACAGGGAACCCCGAGGAGCAGTACTTC | CASRGGGTGNPEEQYF
TRBJ2-3 | TRBD2 | TRBV28 | few | TGTGCCTCGTCCCTAGCGGGAGGCGCAGATACGCAGTATTTT | CASSLAGGADTQYF
TRBJ2-2 | - | TRBV5-1 | - | TGCGCCAGCACCCCGGGACTCGGGGAGCTGTTTTTT | CASTPGLGELFF